The entry below gives a single TCR beta chain sequence along with its context. The target of this receptor is not known. No per-base quality is available; no much larger clone lies one base away. These data belong to a study of technical replicates of blood from four donors (TCRdb year 2017). V has 1 base trimmed and J has 1 base trimmed; junction bases matching no gene number 1. The CDR3 numbers 14 residues from cysteine through phenylalanine. The read is trimmed to its CDR3 DNA, 42 bases read in frame from base 1. Via the germline V gene, CDR1 is SGDLS and CDR2 YYNGEE. Libraries were constructed by the immunoSEQ multiplex PCR assay. TCRdb holds this immuneACCESS table with in-frame rearrangements only. Some clones are missing; in checked studies, unresolved V genes explain under half, and the rest has no known cause. In all, the sample holds roughly 70,000 clones, and around 96% of those were seen once. The ten largest clones capture about 0.38% of the sample.

The rearrangement combines TRBV9 with TRBJ2-5; TRBD1 lines up with 7 middle nucleotides. This sequence was found in a human donor in good health. Input material: T cells isolated from PBMCs. The CDR3 reads as follows: CASSVTGAQETQYF. The bases read TGTGCCAGCAGCGTAACAGGGGCCCAAGAGACCCAGTACTTC.